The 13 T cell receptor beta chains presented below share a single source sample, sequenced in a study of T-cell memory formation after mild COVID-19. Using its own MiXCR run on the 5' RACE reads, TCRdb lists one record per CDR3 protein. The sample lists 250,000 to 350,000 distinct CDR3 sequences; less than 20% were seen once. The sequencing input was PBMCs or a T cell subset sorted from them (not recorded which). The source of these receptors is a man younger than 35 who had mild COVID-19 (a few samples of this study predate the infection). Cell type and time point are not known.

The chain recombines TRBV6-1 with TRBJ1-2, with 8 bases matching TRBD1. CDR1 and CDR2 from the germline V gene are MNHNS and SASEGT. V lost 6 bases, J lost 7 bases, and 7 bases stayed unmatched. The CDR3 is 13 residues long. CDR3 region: CASRSTGVGGYTF. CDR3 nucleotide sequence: TGTGCCAGCAGGTCGACAGGGGTTGGTGGCTACACCTTC.

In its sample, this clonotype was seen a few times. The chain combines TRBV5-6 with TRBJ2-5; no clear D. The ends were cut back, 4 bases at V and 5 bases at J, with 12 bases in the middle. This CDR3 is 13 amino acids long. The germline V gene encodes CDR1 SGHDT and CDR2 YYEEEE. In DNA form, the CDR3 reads TGTGCCAGCAGCAAAGGCCCGGTCGAGACCCAGTACTTC. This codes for CASSKGPVETQYF.

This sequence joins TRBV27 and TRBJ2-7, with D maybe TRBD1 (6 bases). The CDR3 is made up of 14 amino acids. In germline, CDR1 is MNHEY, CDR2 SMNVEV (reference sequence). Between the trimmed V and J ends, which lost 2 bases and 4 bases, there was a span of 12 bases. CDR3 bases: TGTGCCAGCAGTTTAAGTCTGGGGGCTTACGAGCAGTACTTC. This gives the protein CASSLSLGAYEQYF.

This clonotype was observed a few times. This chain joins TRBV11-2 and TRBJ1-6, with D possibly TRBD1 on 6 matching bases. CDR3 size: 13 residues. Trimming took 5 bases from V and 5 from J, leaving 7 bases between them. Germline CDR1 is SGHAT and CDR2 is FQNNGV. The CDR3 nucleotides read TGTGCCAGCAGCGGGGGGCATAATTCACCCCTCCACTTT. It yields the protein CASSGGHNSPLHF.

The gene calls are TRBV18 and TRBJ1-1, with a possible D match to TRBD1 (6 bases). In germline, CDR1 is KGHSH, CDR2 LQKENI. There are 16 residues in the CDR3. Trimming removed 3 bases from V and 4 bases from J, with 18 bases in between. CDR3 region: CASSPSTGGVGTEAFF. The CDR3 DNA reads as TGTGCCAGCTCACCTAGTACGGGGGGCGTCGGCACTGAAGCTTTCTTT.

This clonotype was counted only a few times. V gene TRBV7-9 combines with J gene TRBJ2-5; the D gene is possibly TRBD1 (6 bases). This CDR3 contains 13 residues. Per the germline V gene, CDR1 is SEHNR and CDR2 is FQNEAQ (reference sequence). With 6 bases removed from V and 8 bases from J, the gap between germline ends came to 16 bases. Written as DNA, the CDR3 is TGTGCCAGCAGGCCGACAGGTTTTGAAACCCAGTACTTC. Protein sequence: CASRPTGFETQYF.

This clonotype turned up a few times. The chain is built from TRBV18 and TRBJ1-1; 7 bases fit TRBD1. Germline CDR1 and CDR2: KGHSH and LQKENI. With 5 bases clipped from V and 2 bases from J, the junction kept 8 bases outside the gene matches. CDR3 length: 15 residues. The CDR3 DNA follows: TGTGCCAGCTCAAGGGCCTGGGACAGCAACACTGAAGCTTTCTTT. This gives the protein CASSRAWDSNTEAFF.

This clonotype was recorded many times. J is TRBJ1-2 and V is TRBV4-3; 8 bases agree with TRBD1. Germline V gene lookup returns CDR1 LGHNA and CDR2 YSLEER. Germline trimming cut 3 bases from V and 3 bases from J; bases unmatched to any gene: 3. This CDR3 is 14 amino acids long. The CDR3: CASSHSTGDYGYTF. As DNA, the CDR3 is TGCGCCAGCAGCCACTCGACAGGGGACTATGGCTACACCTTC.

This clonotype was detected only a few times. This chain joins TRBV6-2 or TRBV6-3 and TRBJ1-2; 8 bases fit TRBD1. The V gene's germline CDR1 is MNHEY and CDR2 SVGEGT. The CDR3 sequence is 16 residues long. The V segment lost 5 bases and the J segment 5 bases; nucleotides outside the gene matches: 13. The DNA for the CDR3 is TGTGCCAGCAGTACGGGGACAGGACGTTTAGTTTATGGCTACACCTTC. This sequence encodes CASSTGTGRLVYGYTF.

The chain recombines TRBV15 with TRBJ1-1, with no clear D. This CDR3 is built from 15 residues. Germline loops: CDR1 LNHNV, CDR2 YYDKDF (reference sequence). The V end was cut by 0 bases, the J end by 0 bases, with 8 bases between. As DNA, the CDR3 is TGTGCCACCAGCAGAGATGGCGGATTGAACACTGAAGCTTTCTTT. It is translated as CATSRDGGLNTEAFF.

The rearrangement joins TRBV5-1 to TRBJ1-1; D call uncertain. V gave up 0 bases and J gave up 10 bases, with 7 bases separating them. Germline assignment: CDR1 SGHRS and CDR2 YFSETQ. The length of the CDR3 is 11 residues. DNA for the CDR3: TGCGCCAGCAGCTTGGATGGTAGAGCTTTCTTT. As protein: CASSLDGRAFF.

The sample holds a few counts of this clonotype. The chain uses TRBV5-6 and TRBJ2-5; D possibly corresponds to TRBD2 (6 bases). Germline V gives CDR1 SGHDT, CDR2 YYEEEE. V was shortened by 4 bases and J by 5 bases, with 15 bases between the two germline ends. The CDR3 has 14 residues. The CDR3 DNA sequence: TGTGCCAGCAGCGCGACTAGTCAGGACGAGACCCAGTACTTC. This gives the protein CASSATSQDETQYF.

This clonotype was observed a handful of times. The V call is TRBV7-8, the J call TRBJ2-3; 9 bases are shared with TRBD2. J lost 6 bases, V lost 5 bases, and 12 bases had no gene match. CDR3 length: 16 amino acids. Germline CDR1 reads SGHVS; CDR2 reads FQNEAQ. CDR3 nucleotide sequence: TGTGCCAGCAGCCCGGCCGGGACTAGCACCCTCGATACGCAGTATTTT. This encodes CASSPAGTSTLDTQYF.